Reported below is one T cell receptor beta chain. Data came from immunoSEQ multiplex PCR; TCRdb stores just in-frame clones and leaves some out. This table holds 67,000 or so clones, about 83% found once. This specimen belongs to a study of T cell responses to AZD1222 COVID-19 vaccine. The clonotype comes from an adult in good health. Specimen: peripheral blood, collected on day 0 of AZD1222 vaccination.

The CDR3 here is CASSPQTSVYNEQFF. The CDR3 DNA reads as TGTGCCAGCAGCCCTCAGACTAGCGTCTACAATGAGCAGTTCTTC. The chain couples TRBV11-3 to TRBJ2-1, with 8 bases matching TRBD2. Trimming cost V 5 bases and J 3 bases; bases outside gene matches: 6. CDR1 is SGHNT, CDR2 YENEEA, per germline. CDR3 size: 15 residues.